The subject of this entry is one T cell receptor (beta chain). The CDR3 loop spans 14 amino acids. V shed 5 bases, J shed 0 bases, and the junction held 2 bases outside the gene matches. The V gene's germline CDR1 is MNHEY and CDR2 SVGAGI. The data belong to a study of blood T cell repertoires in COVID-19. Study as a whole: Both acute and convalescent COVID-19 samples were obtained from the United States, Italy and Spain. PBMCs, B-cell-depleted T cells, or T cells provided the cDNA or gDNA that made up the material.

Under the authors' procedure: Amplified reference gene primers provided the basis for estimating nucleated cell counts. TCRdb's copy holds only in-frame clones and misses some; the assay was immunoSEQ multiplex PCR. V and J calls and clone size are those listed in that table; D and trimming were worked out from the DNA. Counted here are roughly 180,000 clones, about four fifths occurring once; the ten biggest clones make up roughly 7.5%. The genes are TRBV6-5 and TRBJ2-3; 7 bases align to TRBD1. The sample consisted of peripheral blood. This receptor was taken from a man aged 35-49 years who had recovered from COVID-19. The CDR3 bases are TGTGCCAGCAGTACAGGGGACAGCACAGATACGCAGTATTTT. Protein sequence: CASSTGDSTDTQYF.